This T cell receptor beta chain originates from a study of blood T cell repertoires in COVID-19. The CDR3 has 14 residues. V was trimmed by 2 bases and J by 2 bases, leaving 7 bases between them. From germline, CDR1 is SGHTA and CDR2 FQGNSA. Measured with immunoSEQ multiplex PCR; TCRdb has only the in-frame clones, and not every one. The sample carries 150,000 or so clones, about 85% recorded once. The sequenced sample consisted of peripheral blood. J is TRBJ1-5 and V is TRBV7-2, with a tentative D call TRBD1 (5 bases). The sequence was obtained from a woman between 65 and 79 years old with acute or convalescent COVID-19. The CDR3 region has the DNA TGTGCCAGCAGCTTACAAGGGGGCAATCAGCCCCAGCATTTT. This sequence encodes CASSLQGGNQPQHF.